The clone carrying this TCR beta chain was counted many times. Antigen: not known. The data were taken from a study of response to subunit inactivated influenza vaccine. This CDR3 is 13 amino acids long. V was pared by 5 bases and J by 3 bases, with 7 bases of the junction left unmatched. The germline CDR1 and CDR2 sequences are DFQATT and SNEGSKA (reference sequence). From the RT-PCR reads, TCRdb called clonotypes with MiXCR, one entry per CDR3 protein. The sample consists of 430,000 or so distinct CDR3 sequences, roughly 9.8% of them appearing once. Study-level findings and limits: The authors suggested that few new T cells are recruited per seasonal influenza vaccination.

Sequencing was performed on PBMCs from blood, taken about 40 days after vaccination. This sequence originates from a man aged 45-65 years who received an inactivated influenza vaccine. The rearrangement joins TRBV20-1 to TRBJ2-7; 7 bases align to TRBD1. The CDR3 nucleotides read TGCAGTGCTGGAATAAGGGACAGCTACGAGCAGTACTTC. It encodes CSAGIRDSYEQYF.